In its sample, the clone carrying this T cell receptor (beta chain) was seen many times. Its antigen is as yet unknown. The V gene end was trimmed by 2 bases and the J gene end by 2 bases; junction bases not matched to a gene: 4. The CDR3 totals 15 residues. Germline lookup yields CDR1 SGHDT and CDR2 YYEEEE. TCRdb re-derived calls from the 5' RACE reads in MiXCR, one entry per CDR3 protein. The sample carries 650,000 to 750,000 distinct CDR3 sequences, about 20% recorded once. The sample is drawn from a study of identical twins. Overall study findings and caveats: High-abundance cord blood beta clonotypes had fewer insertions; memory repertoires showed none.

The same sample was also studied in work on T cells expressing NK-cell markers. According to that study: Several experiments employed an anti-gamma-delta TCR antibody to confine sorting to alpha-beta TCR T cells.

This clonotype was obtained from a woman under 30 in good health. The rearrangement uses TRBV5-6 and TRBJ2-1; 7 nucleotides align to TRBD2. Sequencing was carried out using PBMCs. The CDR3 here is CASSLRLAPYNEQFF. CDR3 sequence (DNA): TGTGCCAGCAGCTTAAGACTAGCCCCCTACAATGAGCAGTTCTTC.